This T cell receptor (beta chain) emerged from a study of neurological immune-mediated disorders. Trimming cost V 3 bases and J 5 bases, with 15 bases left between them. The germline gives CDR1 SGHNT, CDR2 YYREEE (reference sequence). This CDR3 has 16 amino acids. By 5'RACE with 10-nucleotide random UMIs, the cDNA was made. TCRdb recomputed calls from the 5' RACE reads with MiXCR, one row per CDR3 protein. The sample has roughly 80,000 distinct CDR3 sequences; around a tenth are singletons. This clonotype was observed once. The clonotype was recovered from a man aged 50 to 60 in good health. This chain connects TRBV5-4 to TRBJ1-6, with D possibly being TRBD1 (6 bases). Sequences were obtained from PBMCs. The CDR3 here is CASSSYQGTHNSPLHF. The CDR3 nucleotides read TGTGCCAGCAGCTCATATCAGGGGACCCATAATTCACCCCTCCACTTT.